This T cell receptor (beta chain) was observed in a study of human T cells and chemical hapten exposure (dated by TCRdb to the early 2020s). For the study in its entirety: For sensitization, 2% DPC in acetone was applied to a roughly 2 cm by roughly 2 cm area of upper inner arm skin. Patients additionally received weekly therapeutic DPC doses to the scalp throughout the roughly 25-week study period. Patch tests used Finn chambers with 0.01% DPC on the upper back, scored after 6 days by International Contact Dermatitis Research Group standards. Alopecia areata with under or over 50% scalp involvement, alopecia totalis and alopecia universalis were represented in the patient cohort, which was mostly female. Libraries were combined into a pool for sequencing, and differences in TCR yield between samples came mainly from small differences in library volumes within the pool. This study followed changes in the peripheral blood TCR repertoire in vivo during primary and secondary sensitization of alopecia patients to the hapten diphenylcyclopropenone (DPC). Blood samples were taken from patients before sensitization (week 0) and at 2, 6 and about 24 weeks after DPC sensitization. Blood for TCR sequencing was provided by twenty-nine alopecia patients at one to four time points (pre-sensitization, 2, 6 and 24 weeks). Points the paper makes about the study in general: Patch test score was positively correlated with the number of PT1 expanded TCRs, with significance at thresholds 8, 16 and 32 but not at 4. The number of TCRs above 1 in 1000 frequency did not change with DPC sensitization; there was no evidence of global repertoire structure alterations. Repeated subsampling changed both the strength of the expansion versus patch-test correlation and the threshold at which that correlation became significant. Compared with pre-sensitization or healthy control sets, expanded TCRs formed significantly more large CDR3 similarity clusters, which is consistent with antigen-driven responses. Because every patient had alopecia, a presumed autoimmune disease, the patients' immune response might differ from that of healthy individuals.

This specimen's time point label, interpreted: patch test 1, 2 weeks after DPC sensitization. The treatment or condition tag for this specimen amounts to: therapeutic diphenylcyclopropenone sensitization with weekly scalp DPC. Blood at each patch-test visit was drawn before the patch test was applied. Patients were eligible if aged 18 to 70, diagnosed with alopecia and judged suitable for DPC therapy, and pregnant patients were excluded. Unfractionated whole blood was collected in Tempus Blood RNA tubes, and total RNA was extracted from that blood. In regard to this clonotype: Its antigen is not yet known. No base quality values were provided; no much bigger clone lies one nucleotide off.

The CDR1 and CDR2 encoded by the germline V gene are SGHNT and YENEEA. Here V drops 1 base and J drops 0 bases, and the junction holds 13 bases not matched to any gene. The CDR3 numbers 19 residues from cysteine through phenylalanine. Kept here is only the CDR3 DNA, which spans 57 bases and is read in frame from base 1. Receptors were amplified or captured by RACE. Sequencing was carried out with a NextSeq 500. During library preparation, unique molecular identifiers were attached to individual cDNA molecules so that TCRs could be counted quantitatively and reproducibly. For every blood RNA sample, sequencing covered both the TCR alpha and TCR beta chains. As for how the authors treated the data: Samples had a median of 95,638 TCRs, with a range from about 23,224 to 690,600. V, J and CDR3 annotation of the TCR reads was carried out using the Decombinator software suite. To make PS versus PT1 abundance plots, every sample was subsampled to the same number of TCRs (28,000). Expanded TCRs were defined as absent before sensitization and observed at least eight times at the 2-week time point. The public reads were quality trimmed at Q25 with fastp and then assembled into clones with MiXCR by TCRdb, keeping productive beta chains. All rows with the same CDR3 protein become a single entry with the most common DNA and genes. TCRdb, not the authors, supplied the V and J calls. The sample table shows 74,000 or so distinct CDR3 sequences, and 10% to 13% are seen once. The ten largest account for about 1.5% of the sample.

This material consisted of whole blood, taken in connection with sensitization to the hapten diphenylcyclopropenone (DPC). The sequence derives from a woman aged 45-59 years with alopecia areata. Some clones in this sample may be carry-over from other donors' samples. Here the chain combines TRBV11-3 and TRBJ2-7; 9 of the junction bases match TRBD2. The nucleotides read TGTGCCAGCAGCTTAGCCGGGCTAGCGGGACGACACCCCTCCTACGAGCAGTACTTC. Translated, it reads CASSLAGLAGRHPSYEQYF.